This TCR beta chain was captured in a study of cytomegalovirus exposure and HLA in healthy donors. Germline V CDR1 and CDR2: MNHEY, SVGAGI. This CDR3 region has 15 residues. V trimming: 7 bases; J trimming: 6 bases; junction bases outside the gene matches: 15. The PCR employed 60 Vbeta primers together with 13 Jbeta primers. Profiling relied on immunoSEQ multiplex PCR, and the TCRdb table lists in-frame clones only, not all of them. This sample lists about 130,000 clones; its ten largest clones have about 2.2%. This chain uses TRBV6-5 with TRBJ2-7; 7 bases fit TRBD1. The clonotype comes from a middle-aged man in good health and CMV-seronegative. Input material: PBMCs. This chain's CDR3 is CASTYKGQSLSEQYF. Here the CDR3 DNA reads TGTGCCAGCACCTACAAGGGACAGTCTCTTTCCGAGCAGTACTTC.